The T cell receptor beta chain described here comes from a study of T cells in localized non-small cell lung cancer. Unmatched junction bases numbered 4, after V lost 6 bases and J lost 1 base. Germline V gene sequence: CDR1 SGHTA, CDR2 FQGNSA. The CDR3 consists of 16 residues. Assay: immunoSEQ multiplex PCR; the TCRdb copy retains only in-frame clones and omits some. The sample gives tens of thousands of clones, around nine tenths of which show up once; 3.5% to 4% is in the top ten. The sequence derives from a man aged 18-55 years with stage I lung adenocarcinoma. The sample consisted of peripheral blood, taken before any cancer treatment. This chain links TRBV7-2 with TRBJ2-2; 11 bases agree with TRBD2. DNA for the CDR3: TGTGCCAGCAGGACTAGCGGGGTAATGAACACCGGGGAGCTGTTTTTT. This gives the protein CASRTSGVMNTGELFF. The full variable domain, with the rest looked up from reference TRBV7-2 and TRBJ2-2, is GAGVSQSPSNKVTEKGKDVELRCDPISGHTALYWYRQSLGQGLEFLIYFQGNSAPDKSGLPSDRFSAERTGGSVSTLTIQRTQQEDSAVYLCASRTSGVMNTGELFFGEGSRLTVL.